This T cell receptor beta chain was documented in a study of T-cell memory formation after mild COVID-19. Germline loops: CDR1 SGHRS, CDR2 YFSETQ. The length of the CDR3 is 13 residues. The ends were cut back, 4 bases at V and 5 bases at J, with 13 bases in the middle. A few counts support this clonotype. Its specificity is not known. Study-wide results and caveats: Day 15 to 85 contractors were CD4/CD8 balanced; later expanders leaned CD4+.

TCRdb recomputed calls from the 5' RACE reads with MiXCR, one row per CDR3 protein. The sample has hundreds of thousands of distinct CDR3 sequences, roughly 17% seen once. The chain combines TRBV5-1 with TRBJ2-7, with no clear D. This receptor was taken from an adult woman who had mild COVID-19 (a few samples of this study predate the infection). Cell type and time point are not known. The sequenced sample was PBMCs or a T cell subset sorted from them (not recorded which). The CDR3 sequence is CASSAVRGDEQYF. The CDR3 nucleotides read TGCGCCAGCAGCGCCGTTCGTGGGGACGAGCAGTACTTC.